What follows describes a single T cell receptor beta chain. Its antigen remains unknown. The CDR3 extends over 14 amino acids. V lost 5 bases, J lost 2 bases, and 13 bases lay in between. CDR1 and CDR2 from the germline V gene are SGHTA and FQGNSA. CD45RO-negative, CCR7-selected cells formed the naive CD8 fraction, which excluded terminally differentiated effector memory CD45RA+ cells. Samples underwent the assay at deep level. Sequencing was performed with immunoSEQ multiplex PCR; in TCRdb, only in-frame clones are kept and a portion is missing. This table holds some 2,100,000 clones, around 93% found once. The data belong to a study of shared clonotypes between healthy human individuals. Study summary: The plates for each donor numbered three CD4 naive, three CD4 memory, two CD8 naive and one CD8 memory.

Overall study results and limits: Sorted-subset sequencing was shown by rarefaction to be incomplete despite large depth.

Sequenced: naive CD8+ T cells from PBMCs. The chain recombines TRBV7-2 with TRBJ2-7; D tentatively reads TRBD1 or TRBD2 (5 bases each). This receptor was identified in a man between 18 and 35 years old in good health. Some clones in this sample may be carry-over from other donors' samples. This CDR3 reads CASSPNRGAYEQYF. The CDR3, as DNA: TGTGCCAGCAGCCCTAACCGGGGCGCCTACGAGCAGTACTTC.